These 28 T cell receptor beta chains share one sample of origin, sequenced in a study of T cells after yellow fever vaccination (dated by TCRdb to the late 2010s). According to the study, the label for this sample's treatment or condition signals: live attenuated yellow fever vaccine strain. Receptor libraries were prepared by 5' RACE. TCRdb records Illumina NovaSeq 6000 as the sequencer. TCRdb took the public reads, trimmed them with fastp at Q25, ran MiXCR for clone calling and kept in-frame beta chains. Identical CDR3 protein sequences are pooled into one entry, listed with their most common genes and DNA. This sample is represented by around 310,000 distinct CDR3 sequences; approximately 3.9% of them were singletons. The top ten constitute about a quarter of the sample. The sequenced sample was PBMCs, obtained on the day of the yellow fever booster vaccination. These receptors originate from a man aged 18 to 29 who received the YFV17D yellow fever vaccine.

The V and J genes are TRBV20-1 and TRBJ2-1; tentatively, D is TRBD2 (6 bases). Germline loops: CDR1 DFQATT, CDR2 SNEGSKA (reference sequence). V was trimmed by 5 bases and J by 0 bases, leaving 11 bases between them. This CDR3 has 14 amino acids. CDR3 residues: CSAFSGNSYNEQFF. In DNA, the CDR3 is TGCAGTGCTTTTAGCGGAAACTCCTACAATGAGCAGTTCTTC.

In this sample, this clonotype turned up many times. J is TRBJ2-3 and V is TRBV5-5; D ambiguous. CDR3 length: 14 residues. The germline V gene has CDR1 SGHKS and CDR2 YYEKEE (reference sequence). Trimming took 2 bases from V and 2 from J, leaving 9 bases between them. In DNA form, the CDR3 reads TGTGCCAGCAGCTTAAGCAGCTCCACAGATACGCAGTATTTT. It is translated as CASSLSSSTDTQYF.

The chain carries TRBV7-9 and TRBJ2-7; 7 bases are shared with TRBD1. Germline lookup yields CDR1 SEHNR and CDR2 FQNEAQ (reference sequence). The CDR3 is made up of 16 amino acids. V was pared by 5 bases and J by 1 base, with 11 bases of the junction left unmatched. In DNA form, the CDR3 reads TGTGCCAGCAGCCATAAACTCCCGACAGGGTCCTACGAGCAGTACGTC. This translates into CASSHKLPTGSYEQYV.

V and J are TRBV4-1 and TRBJ1-6, with TRBD1 identical over 8 bases. J gave up 7 bases and V 8 bases, and 7 bases lay outside the gene matches. CDR1 and CDR2 (germline): MGHRA, YSYEKL. The CDR3 is made up of 14 amino acids. In DNA, the CDR3 is TGCGCCAGCCGGAGGGGACAGGACAATTCACCCCTCCACTTT. Protein product: CASRRGQDNSPLHF.

This clonotype was detected ten times or more. The chain is built from TRBV18 and TRBJ2-3; maybe TRBD2 (6 bases). The CDR3 totals 15 residues. V lost 0 bases and J lost 4, with 11 bases in between. Germline values: CDR1 KGHSH, CDR2 LQKENI. Here the CDR3 reads CASSPPRGGPDTQYF. DNA for the CDR3: TGTGCCAGCTCACCACCGAGGGGAGGCCCAGATACGCAGTATTTT.

This clonotype appeared many times. This sequence joins TRBV29-1 and TRBJ2-1, with TRBD1 identical over 11 bases. The germline V gene encodes CDR1 SQVTM and CDR2 ANQGSEA. The CDR3 is 14 residues long. J lost 2 bases, V lost 7 bases, and 4 bases had no gene match. Here the CDR3 DNA reads TGCAGCGGGGCGGGACAGGGGGCCTACAATGAGCAGTTCTTC. Its translation is CSGAGQGAYNEQFF.

This clonotype has ten or more counts. The germline gene is not matched at one end of the junction; a read error may be the cause. The V gene is TRBV7-7, the J gene TRBJ2-3; D gene unclear. CDR1 and CDR2 from the germline V gene are SSHAT and FNYEAQ (reference sequence). The CDR3 spans 13 residues. DNA of the CDR3: TGTGCTAGCAGCCTCGGGCTCACAGATACGCAGTATTTT. As protein: CASSLGLTDTQYF.

This clonotype showed up just a few times. V gene TRBV5-1 combines with J gene TRBJ2-3, with 16 nucleotides matching TRBD2. Germline assignment: CDR1 SGHRS and CDR2 YFSETQ. The CDR3 is 16 amino acids. Trimming cost V 5 bases and J 4 bases; bases outside gene matches: 4. CDR3 in amino acids: CASRTGTSGGADTQYF. The CDR3, as DNA: TGCGCCAGCAGAACCGGGACTAGCGGGGGGGCAGATACGCAGTATTTT.

This clonotype was recorded a few times. The junction shows a germline mismatch at one end, possibly a read error. The CDR3, as DNA: TGCAGTGCCAGAGAACCGGGTTTGGAGACCCAGTACTTC. Translating it yields CSAREPGLETQYF. V gene TRBV20-1 combines with J gene TRBJ2-5; D gene unclear. Germline V gene data show CDR1 as DFQATT and CDR2 as SNEGSKA (reference sequence). This CDR3 is 13 amino acids long.

This clonotype has only a few counts. The chain combines TRBV25-1 with TRBJ2-3; D perhaps matches TRBD1 (6 bases). The length of the CDR3 is 12 residues. Germline-derived CDR1 and CDR2 are MGHDK and SYGVNS. V was cut by 11 bases and J by 3 bases, with 12 bases left in between. The CDR3 nucleotides read TGTGCCGCGAGGGGGTGGACAGATACGCAGTATTTT. Residues: CAARGWTDTQYF.

This clonotype was seen at least ten times. The J gene is TRBJ2-7, the V gene TRBV15; D gene uncertain. V dropped 0 bases and J dropped 3 bases, with 6 bases sitting between them. The CDR3 extends over 13 amino acids. From germline, CDR1 is LNHNV and CDR2 YYDKDF (reference sequence). This CDR3 reads CATSRDPNYEQYF. Here the CDR3 DNA reads TGTGCCACCAGCAGAGATCCCAACTACGAGCAGTACTTC.

In its sample, this clonotype was seen a few times. The rearrangement links TRBV7-2 to TRBJ1-1; D is ambiguous. The CDR3 totals 16 residues. Trimming shortened V by 3 bases and J by 11 bases, and 25 bases separated the two germline ends. CDR1 is SGHTA, CDR2 FQGNSA, per germline. The CDR3 loop reads CASSFWVRARSPLAFF. In DNA, the CDR3 is TGTGCCAGCAGCTTTTGGGTAAGAGCCAGGAGTCCCTTGGCTTTCTTT.

This clonotype was observed at least ten times. The chain is built from TRBV7-2 and TRBJ2-3, with 10 bases matching TRBD2. This CDR3 has 18 amino acids. Germline assignment: CDR1 SGHTA and CDR2 FQGNSA. With V trimmed by 8 bases and J by 0 bases, 14 bases remained unmatched. CDR3 nucleotides: TGTGCCAGCGCCCGGGACCTAGCGGGGGAGGCTAGCACAGATACGCAGTATTTT. Amino acids: CASARDLAGEASTDTQYF.

There are many counts of this clonotype. The chain carries TRBV3-1 and TRBJ2-1; TRBD2 might be the D (5 bases). This CDR3 is 15 amino acids long. Germline-derived CDR1 and CDR2 are LGHDT and YNNKEL (reference sequence). V was cut by 1 base and J by 6 bases, with 13 bases left in between. CDR3 sequence reads: CASSQVRGAGNEQFF. The CDR3 DNA reads as TGTGCCAGCAGCCAAGTTCGGGGTGCGGGCAATGAGCAGTTCTTC.

This clonotype has a count of ten or more. V gene TRBV18 combines with J gene TRBJ2-7; no firm D call. The CDR3 loop spans 14 amino acids. CDR1 and CDR2 (germline): KGHSH, LQKENI. The V end lost 0 bases, the J end lost 0 bases, and 6 bases lay between the germline ends. CDR3 DNA sequence: TGTGCCAGCTCACCACCTTACACCTCCTACGAGCAGTACTTC. Its translation: CASSPPYTSYEQYF.

The table lists this clonotype with many counts. The CDR3 DNA is TGCAGTGCTAGAAGGGGAGCCTCTGGGGCCAACGTCCTGACTTTC. Residues: CSARRGASGANVLTF. The V call is TRBV20-1, the J call TRBJ2-6, with D perhaps given as TRBD1 or TRBD2 (5 bases each). V lost 2 bases and J lost 0, with 8 bases in between. The V gene's germline CDR1 is DFQATT and CDR2 SNEGSKA (reference sequence). The CDR3 covers 15 residues.

The chain carries TRBV7-2 and TRBJ2-1; D unresolved. The CDR3 has 11 amino acids. Germline V gene lookup returns CDR1 SGHTA and CDR2 FQGNSA. Trimming pared 3 bases from V and 15 bases from J, leaving 12 bases between. CDR3 DNA sequence: TGTGCCAGCAGCTTTATGGGGAATCCGTTCTTC. Translating it yields CASSFMGNPFF.

The genes are TRBV30 and TRBJ1-4; D gene unclear. Germline loops: CDR1 GTSNPN, CDR2 SVGIG (reference sequence). Deletions cut 5 bases from V and 4 bases from J, with 14 bases between. The CDR3 has 14 amino acids. The CDR3 DNA is TGTGCCTGGTCAGAAGGGTATCTTAATGAAAAACTGTTTTTT. Its translation: CAWSEGYLNEKLFF.

The sample holds a few counts of this clonotype. The CDR3 DNA reads as TGTGCTAGTGGTCCTCCGGGGGGGGTGAACACTGAAGCTTTCTTT. Protein: CASGPPGGVNTEAFF. V and J are TRBV12-5 and TRBJ1-1, with D tentatively TRBD1 (5 bases). The germline V gene encodes CDR1 LGHNT and CDR2 FRNRAP. V lost 5 bases to trimming and J lost 0 bases, with 13 bases between them. CDR3 length equals 15 residues. Combining the CDR3 with reference TRBV12-5 and TRBJ1-1 gives the whole variable domain DARVTQTPRHKVTEMGQEVTMRCQPILGHNTVFWYRQTMMQGLELLAYFRNRAPLDDSGMPKDRFSAEMPDATLATLKIQPSEPRDSAVYFCASGPPGGVNTEAFFGQGTRLTVV.

This clonotype was seen a handful of times. The chain couples TRBV5-1 to TRBJ1-1, with 8 bases identical to TRBD1. This CDR3 region has 15 residues. Trimming at V came to 4 bases and at J to 0 bases, leaving 5 bases not matched to a gene. Germline V gene sequence: CDR1 SGHRS, CDR2 YFSETQ. DNA for the CDR3: TGCGCCAGCAGCAAACGACAGGGGATGAACACTGAAGCTTTCTTT. Translated, it gives CASSKRQGMNTEAFF.

This clonotype was seen many times. The J gene is TRBJ1-2, the V gene TRBV9, with 8 bases fitting TRBD1. The CDR3 contains 12 residues. V was clipped by 2 bases and J by 7 bases; unmatched bases: 1. Looked up from germline, CDR1 is SGDLS and CDR2 is YYNGEE. CDR3 sequence (DNA): TGTGCCAGCAGCGTCGGACAGGGTGGCTACACCTTC. Amino acids: CASSVGQGGYTF.

This clonotype was recorded a few times. The gene calls are TRBV4-1 and TRBJ1-5; unclear D gene. The CDR3 is 14 amino acids. The V and J ends lost 0 bases and 8 bases respectively, with 11 bases between them. The germline V gene has CDR1 MGHRA and CDR2 YSYEKL. The CDR3 sequence: CASSQDPLSEPQHF. CDR3 DNA: TGCGCCAGCAGCCAAGACCCCTTGTCGGAGCCCCAGCATTTT.

This clonotype showed up many times. CDR3 sequence reads: CSVEPSAPSGRDTQYF. The CDR3 DNA follows: TGCAGCGTTGAGCCTTCAGCACCATCAGGCAGAGATACGCAGTATTTT. This rearrangement joins TRBV29-1 to TRBJ2-3, with D hard to call. This CDR3 spans 16 amino acids. Trimming took 3 bases from V and 5 from J, leaving 21 bases between them. Germline values: CDR1 SQVTM, CDR2 ANQGSEA.

This clonotype was found many times. The gene calls are TRBV4-3 and TRBJ1-2; no firm D call. CDR3 length: 15 amino acids. CDR1 and CDR2 from the germline V gene are LGHNA and YSLEER. V was clipped by 4 bases and J by 1 base, with 13 bases between them. The CDR3, as DNA: TGCGCCAGCAGCCTCAACCCGCGGGATAACTATGGCTACACCTTC. Its translation is CASSLNPRDNYGYTF.

This clonotype showed up many times. The chain links TRBV6-2 or TRBV6-3 to TRBJ1-1; possibly TRBD1 for D (5 bases). CDR3 length: 13 residues. The germline CDR1 and CDR2 sequences are MNHEY and SVGEGT. CDR3 sequence reads: CISRTGTTYEAFF. The CDR3 DNA reads TGTATTTCCCGCACCGGGACTACCTATGAAGCTTTCTTT.

The table lists this clonotype with many counts. V and J are TRBV7-2 and TRBJ2-7; 12 bases map to TRBD2. Germline V lookup: CDR1 SGHTA, CDR2 FQGNSA. Losses at the gene ends were 3 bases for V and 1 base for J; bases not matched to a gene: 1. This CDR3 comprises 15 residues. CDR3 amino acids: CASSFTSGGSYEQYF. The CDR3 DNA reads as TGTGCCAGCAGCTTTACTAGCGGGGGGTCCTACGAGCAGTACTTC. The whole variable domain, filled in from reference TRBV7-2 and TRBJ2-7, reads GAGVSQSPSNKVTEKGKDVELRCDPISGHTALYWYRQSLGQGLEFLIYFQGNSAPDKSGLPSDRFSAERTGGSVSTLTIQRTQQEDSAVYLCASSFTSGGSYEQYFGPGTRLTVT.

The chain is built from TRBV20-1 and TRBJ2-4; D perhaps matches TRBD2 (6 bases). Germline CDR1 and CDR2: DFQATT and SNEGSKA (reference sequence). This CDR3 contains 15 residues. The V gene lost 0 bases and the J gene lost 0 bases, with 9 bases spanning the gap. CDR3 in amino acids: CSARDPGLAKNIQYF. Written as DNA, the CDR3 is TGCAGTGCTAGAGATCCGGGACTAGCCAAAAACATTCAGTACTTC.

As regards this clonotype: With a much larger clone just one base away, this may be a read error. The genes are TRBV7-9 and TRBJ2-1, with D possibly being TRBD2 (5 bases). V was pared by 6 bases and J by 2 bases, with 8 bases between. Germline lookup yields CDR1 SEHNR and CDR2 FQNEAQ (reference sequence). The CDR3 contains 13 residues. This CDR3 reads CASRSGTYNEQFF. The CDR3 region has the DNA TGTGCCAGCAGGTCCGGGACCTACAATGAGCAGTTCTTC.